Each of the 22 T cell receptor beta chains below was sequenced from the same sample in a study of vaccination and CD4 T cells after COVID-19. CD4+ T cells that had been cultured provided DNA sequenced with the Oncomine TCR Beta short-read assay. TCRdb reanalysed the PCR reads using MiXCR and keeps one entry per CDR3 protein. Of more than 9,000 distinct CDR3 sequences listed, around 25% are singletons. These receptors lack a known antigen. Described treatment: approximately 11-day PBMC culture with coronavirus spike peptide pools or control peptides (ViraFEST assay). The material was CD4+ T cells from blood, cultured in vitro, obtained before SARS-CoV-2 vaccination. The receptors were gathered from a human donor who received a COVID-19 vaccine.

The chain has TRBV7-9 and TRBJ2-5; tentatively, D is TRBD2 (6 bases). The CDR3 consists of 16 residues. Trimming stripped 2 bases from V and 5 bases from J, with 18 bases between. Germline CDR1 is SEHNR and CDR2 is FQNEAQ (reference sequence). The CDR3 loop reads CASSLPGGVGEETQYF. In DNA form, the CDR3 reads TGTGCCAGCAGCTTACCTGGCGGGGTAGGCGAGGAGACCCAGTACTTC.

This chain joins TRBV24-1 and TRBJ1-2, with D possibly TRBD1 on 5 matching bases. Germline loops: CDR1 KGHDR, CDR2 SFDVKD. The V and J ends lost 6 bases and 5 bases respectively, with 9 bases between them. The CDR3 contains 12 residues. DNA for the CDR3: TGTGCCACCAGTCCTCAGGGATATGGCTACACCTTC. Its protein product is CATSPQGYGYTF.

The V call is TRBV25-1, the J call TRBJ1-2; D might be TRBD1 (5 bases). CDR3 size: 16 residues. Trimming removed 4 bases at V and 4 bases at J, with 19 bases between. Germline loops: CDR1 MGHDK, CDR2 SYGVNS. CDR3 sequence (DNA): TGTGCCAGCAGTGGGACTTGGACATTAACTAGCTATGGCTACACCTTC. Protein product: CASSGTWTLTSYGYTF.

V usage is TRBV10-3 and J usage is TRBJ1-2; tentative D call: TRBD1 (5 bases). V lost 4 bases and J 5 bases, leaving 20 bases between the germline ends. This CDR3 has 16 residues. Per germline, CDR1 ENHRY and CDR2 SYGVKD. The CDR3 coding sequence is TGTGCCATCAGTGTGTCCAGGGAGCCGTCAGAATATGGCTACACCTTC. Its protein product is CAISVSREPSEYGYTF.

V and J are TRBV25-1 and TRBJ1-1, with TRBD1 matching over 8 bases. CDR1 is MGHDK and CDR2 is SYGVNS in the germline V gene. V shed 3 bases, J shed 3 bases, and the junction held 9 bases outside the gene matches. The CDR3 contains 16 residues. The CDR3 region has the DNA TGTGCCAGCAGTGAGTTCTCAGGGGGCTACGACACTGAAGCTTTCTTT. It encodes CASSEFSGGYDTEAFF.

This clonotype occurred a few times. The genes are TRBV20-1 and TRBJ2-7; TRBD2 matches 10 bases. The germline CDR1 and CDR2 sequences are DFQATT and SNEGSKA (reference sequence). Germline trimming cut 0 bases from V and 1 base from J; bases unmatched to any gene: 3. The CDR3 is made up of 15 amino acids. The CDR3 reads CSARDPSGGSYEQYF. The CDR3 DNA follows: TGCAGTGCTAGAGATCCTAGCGGGGGTTCCTACGAGCAGTACTTC.

This clonotype was counted only a few times. CDR3 DNA sequence: TGTGCCAGAAGTGAATCTTGGGCTTCTGAGACCCAGTACTTC. This translates into CARSESWASETQYF. This rearrangement joins TRBV5-3 to TRBJ2-5; D unresolved. TRBV5-3 counts as an open reading frame of uncertain function. Trimming took off 5 bases at V and 5 bases at J, with 16 bases between the two ends. The CDR3 is 14 amino acids.

The genes are TRBV19 and TRBJ1-1; the D gene is possibly TRBD1 (5 bases). The CDR3 sequence is 14 residues long. The germline gives CDR1 LNHDA, CDR2 SQIVND (reference sequence). V shed 0 bases and J shed 3 bases, with 8 bases lying between them. The CDR3 is CASSIDRVYTEAFF. The CDR3 bases are TGTGCCAGTAGTATAGACAGGGTCTACACTGAAGCTTTCTTT.

The V gene is TRBV6-1, the J gene TRBJ2-2; TRBD2 aligns across 7 bases. This CDR3 is 14 amino acids long. Germline-derived CDR1 and CDR2 are MNHNS and SASEGT. V lost 8 bases to trimming and J lost 3 bases; unmatched junction nucleotides: 6. The CDR3 nucleotides are TGTGCCAGCCGCACTAGCGACTACACCGGGGAGCTGTTTTTT. Protein product: CASRTSDYTGELFF.

The chain joins TRBV19 to TRBJ2-2; 12 bases agree with TRBD2. The germline gives CDR1 LNHDA, CDR2 SQIVND (reference sequence). The CDR3 loop spans 22 amino acids. The junction had 25 bases not matched to a gene; V was cut back by 9 bases and J by 2 bases. The CDR3 loop is CASRSPSSFSLAGGINTGELFF. The CDR3 DNA reads TGTGCCAGCCGATCACCCTCCAGCTTCAGCCTAGCGGGGGGGATTAACACCGGGGAGCTGTTTTTT.

This chain uses TRBV12-3 or TRBV12-4 with TRBJ2-1; 11 positions agree with TRBD1. The CDR3 extends over 15 amino acids. Trimming cost V 3 bases and J 7 bases; bases outside gene matches: 5. This chain's CDR3 is CASSFEDRGLNEQFF. CDR3 in DNA: TGTGCCAGCAGTTTCGAGGACAGGGGGCTTAATGAGCAGTTCTTC.

This clonotype was observed a few times. The CDR3 region is CSARRGTGELFF. CDR3 nucleotide sequence: TGCAGTGCTAGACGGGGCACCGGGGAGCTGTTTTTT. This chain joins TRBV20-1 and TRBJ2-2; possibly TRBD2 for D (5 bases). The CDR3 sequence is 12 residues long. With 2 bases removed from V and 4 bases from J, the gap between germline ends came to 5 bases. The V gene's germline CDR1 is DFQATT and CDR2 SNEGSKA (reference sequence).

Only a few counts were recorded for this clonotype. The chain links TRBV6-2 or TRBV6-3 to TRBJ2-5, with a tentative D call TRBD2 (5 bases). Germline CDR1 is MNHEY and CDR2 is SVGEGT. The CDR3 runs to 14 residues. V gave up 1 base and J gave up 5 bases, with 11 bases separating them. The CDR3 DNA is TGTGCCAGCAGTTACTTCCCTAGGAGGGAGACCCAGTACTTC. Protein: CASSYFPRRETQYF.

This clonotype was seen a few times. The V call is TRBV20-1, the J call TRBJ1-5; 7 bases align to TRBD1. With V trimmed by 3 bases and J by 2 bases, 4 bases remained unmatched. The CDR3 loop spans 14 amino acids. The V gene's germline CDR1 is DFQATT and CDR2 SNEGSKA (reference sequence). This CDR3 reads CSASRQGRNQPQHF. The CDR3 DNA reads as TGCAGTGCTAGTAGACAGGGTCGCAATCAGCCCCAGCATTTT.

The chain is built from TRBV7-2 and TRBJ1-1, with D uncertain. Germline CDR1 and CDR2: SGHTA and FQGNSA. Trimming removed 5 bases at V and 4 bases at J, with 14 bases between. This CDR3 spans 14 amino acids. The CDR3 sequence: CASSPQSSGTEAFF. CDR3 DNA: TGTGCCAGCAGCCCACAGAGTAGCGGCACTGAAGCTTTCTTT.

This clonotype has just a few counts. This chain links TRBV10-1 with TRBJ1-2; tentatively, D is TRBD1 (5 bases). This CDR3 is built from 13 residues. The V and J ends lost 5 bases and 7 bases respectively, with 14 bases between them. Per germline, CDR1 WNHNN and CDR2 SYGVQD (reference sequence). CDR3 amino acids: CASSPTGARGYTF. CDR3 in DNA: TGCGCCAGCAGTCCCACCGGGGCTCGTGGCTACACCTTC.

This clonotype came up a few times. The V gene is TRBV12-3 or TRBV12-4, the J gene TRBJ1-2; 9 bases map to TRBD1. CDR3 length equals 15 residues. V lost 3 bases to trimming and J lost 8 bases; unmatched junction nucleotides: 10. CDR3 protein: CASSFHRGPLRGYTF. In DNA, the CDR3 is TGTGCCAGCAGTTTCCACAGGGGGCCTCTTCGGGGCTACACCTTC.

The gene calls are TRBV6-2 or TRBV6-3 and TRBJ2-7; 10 nucleotides match TRBD2. The CDR3 totals 15 residues. The V and J ends lost 6 bases and 1 base, in that order; junction bases with no gene match: 6. The germline V gene has CDR1 MNHEY and CDR2 SVGEGT. The CDR3 here is CASRAGGPRSYEQYF. The CDR3 coding sequence is TGTGCCAGCAGAGCGGGGGGGCCAAGATCCTACGAGCAGTACTTC.

The chain recombines TRBV6-5 with TRBJ2-5; D ambiguous. V was clipped by 1 base and J by 1 base, with 10 bases between them. In germline, CDR1 is MNHEY, CDR2 SVGAGI. This CDR3 has 15 residues. The CDR3 DNA is TGTGCCAGCAGTTACTTCCCGGTGACCCAAGAGACCCAGTACTTC. Encoded protein: CASSYFPVTQETQYF.

This clonotype occurred a few times. One end of the junction varies from germline; a read error may be responsible. The V call is TRBV6-5, the J call TRBJ2-1, with D perhaps matching TRBD1 (6 bases). The germline V gene has CDR1 MNHEY and CDR2 SVGAGI. The CDR3 contains 12 residues. The CDR3 DNA sequence: TGTGCCAGCAATTACAGGGTTTATGAGCAGTTCTTC. Protein sequence: CASNYRVYEQFF.

This clonotype was found a few times. This sequence joins TRBV7-7 and TRBJ2-1; tentative D call: TRBD1 (6 bases). CDR3 length: 13 residues. Germline loops: CDR1 SSHAT, CDR2 FNYEAQ (reference sequence). V was cut by 5 bases and J by 5 bases, with 10 bases left in between. The CDR3, as DNA: TGTGCCAGCAGCCGAGGACAGAACAATGAGCAGTTCTTC. Its protein is CASSRGQNNEQFF.

This clonotype occurred a few times. The CDR3 DNA is TGCAGTGCTAGAGACTACAACAGGGTGAACACTGAAGCTTTCTTT. This translates into CSARDYNRVNTEAFF. The chain carries TRBV20-1 and TRBJ1-1, with a possible D match to TRBD1 (6 bases). V was pared by 0 bases and J by 0 bases, with 11 bases between. This CDR3 region has 15 residues. Per germline, CDR1 DFQATT and CDR2 SNEGSKA (reference sequence).